This TCR beta chain derives from a study of shared clonotypes between healthy human individuals. About the study: CD4 naive and memory got three plates each, CD8 naive two, CD8 memory one.

Trimming removed 6 bases from V and 3 bases from J, with 9 bases in between. The length of the CDR3 is 12 residues. Germline CDR1 and CDR2: MDHEN and SYDVKM. A note on this clone: Other DNA sequences in this sample translate to the same CDR3.

The donors were adults (healthy and HIV-negative) with no recent acute infections or vaccinations. Method: immunoSEQ multiplex PCR; TCRdb's copy keeps in-frame clones and lacks some. The table records approximately 500,000 clones, almost 97% of them present only once. The rearrangement links TRBV28 to TRBJ2-7, with D tentatively TRBD2 (6 bases). The clonotype comes from a woman in her 30s in good health. Sequenced sample: naive CD4+ T cells sorted from blood. Described subset: CD45RA+ positively selected. CDR3: CASSSGDYEQYF. The CDR3 DNA reads as TGTGCCAGCAGCTCGGGAGACTACGAGCAGTACTTC.